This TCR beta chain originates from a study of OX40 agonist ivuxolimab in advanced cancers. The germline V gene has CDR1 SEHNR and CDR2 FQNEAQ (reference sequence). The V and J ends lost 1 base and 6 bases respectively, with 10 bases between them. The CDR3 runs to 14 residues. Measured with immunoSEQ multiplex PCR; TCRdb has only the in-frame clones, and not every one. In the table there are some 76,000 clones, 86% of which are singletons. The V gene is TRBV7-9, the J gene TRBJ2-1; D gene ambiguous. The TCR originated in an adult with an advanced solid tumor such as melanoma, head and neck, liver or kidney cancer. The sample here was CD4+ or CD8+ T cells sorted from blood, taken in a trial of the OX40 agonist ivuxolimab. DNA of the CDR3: TGTGCCAGCAGCTTAGTTCCGGGTTCCAATGAGCAGTTCTTC. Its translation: CASSLVPGSNEQFF.